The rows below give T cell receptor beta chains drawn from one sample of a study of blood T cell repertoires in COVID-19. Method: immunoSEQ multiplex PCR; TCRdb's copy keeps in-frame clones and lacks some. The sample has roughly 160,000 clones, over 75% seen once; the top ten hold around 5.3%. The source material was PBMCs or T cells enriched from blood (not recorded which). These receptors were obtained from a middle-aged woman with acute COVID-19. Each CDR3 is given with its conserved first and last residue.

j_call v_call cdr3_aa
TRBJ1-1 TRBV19 CASRGRGAANTEAFF
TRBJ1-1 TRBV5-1 CASSLRDFGTEAFF
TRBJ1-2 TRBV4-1 CASSQEDYGRTGYSNYGYTF
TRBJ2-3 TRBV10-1 CASSENGRHTDTQYF
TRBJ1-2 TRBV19 CASSMGTGGGGYTF
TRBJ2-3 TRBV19 CASSSSGSTDTQYF
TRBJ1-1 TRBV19 CASSMKFSQTVTEAFF
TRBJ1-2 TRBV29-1 CSVENLAGGHGYTF
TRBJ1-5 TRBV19 CASKGQGPWPQHF
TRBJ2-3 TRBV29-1 CSVGGGSSTDTQYF
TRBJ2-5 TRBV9 CASSVLEGALYETQYF